This is a list of T cell receptor beta chains from one sample in a study of vaccination and CD4 T cells after COVID-19. These receptors have no identified antigens. MiXCR, run by TCRdb on the PCR reads, gives a single entry per CDR3 protein. Of approximately 20,000 distinct CDR3 sequences detected, approximately 50% appear once; the ten largest clones hold about 7.5%. Sequenced sample: CD4+ T cells from blood, cultured in vitro. The receptor set was obtained from a human donor who had recovered from COVID-19. Both conserved end residues are part of each CDR3. Fields, in order: V gene, J gene, D gene, clone size, CDR3 DNA, CDR3 protein. The D gene is left open where the match is weak. Clone sizes are given selectively: once, few, many, or a class where the clone is expanded.

V: TRBV4-1; J: TRBJ2-3; D: .; size: .; DNA: TGCGCCAGCAGCCAAGAGGACAGCACAGATACGCAGTATTTT; CDR3: CASSQEDSTDTQYF
V: TRBV10-3; J: TRBJ2-6; D: TRBD1; size: few; DNA: TGTGCCTCCTCGACAGGGCCCTCTGGGGCCAACGTCCTGACTTTC; CDR3: CASSTGPSGANVLTF
V: TRBV20-1; J: TRBJ2-7; D: TRBD2; size: .; DNA: TGCAGTGCTAGCCGTGAGGCTAGCGGGAGATACGAGCAGTACTTC; CDR3: CSASREASGRYEQYF
V: TRBV2; J: TRBJ1-4; D: .; size: .; DNA: TGTGCCAGCAGTACCCCCAGGGTAGCTAATGAAAAACTGTTTTTT; CDR3: CASSTPRVANEKLFF
V: TRBV5-1; J: TRBJ2-5; D: .; size: once; DNA: TGCGCCAGCAGCTCTCAATCGGAGACCCAGTACTTC; CDR3: CASSSQSETQYF
V: TRBV7-9; J: TRBJ2-3; D: .; size: few; DNA: TGTGCCAGCAGCGATCCCCGGGCGGATACGCAGTATTTT; CDR3: CASSDPRADTQYF
V: TRBV29-1; J: TRBJ2-5; D: .; size: .; DNA: TGCAGCGTTTCCGATGGGGGAGAGACCCAGTACTTC; CDR3: CSVSDGGETQYF
V: TRBV11-3; J: TRBJ2-4; D: .; size: .; DNA: TGTGCCAGCAGCCCTAGGCCGGGGATCGACAAAAACATTCAGTACTTC; CDR3: CASSPRPGIDKNIQYF
V: TRBV6-1; J: TRBJ2-7; D: .; size: .; DNA: TGTGCCAGCAGTGAAGCAGGGCCCTACGAGCAGTACTTC; CDR3: CASSEAGPYEQYF
V: TRBV6-5; J: TRBJ1-6; D: .; size: few; DNA: TGTGCCAGCAGTTCCTCCGGGGGGCTCGGTTCACCCCTCCACTTT; CDR3: CASSSSGGLGSPLHF
V: TRBV4-2; J: TRBJ2-3; D: TRBD2; size: once; DNA: TGTGCCAGCAGCCAAGACCTGGGCGGGAGAGGCGCAGATACGCAGTATTTT; CDR3: CASSQDLGGRGADTQYF
V: TRBV5-4; J: TRBJ2-5; D: TRBD2; size: .; DNA: TGTGCCAGCAGCTTGAGAGGCGGGAGGGGGCAAGAGACCCAGTACTTC; CDR3: CASSLRGGRGQETQYF
V: TRBV5-1; J: TRBJ1-2; D: .; size: .; DNA: TGCGCCAGCAGCTTGGCCCCCACGGACAGTCTGCGGGGCTACACCTTC; CDR3: CASSLAPTDSLRGYTF
V: TRBV5-6; J: TRBJ1-5; D: .; size: .; DNA: TGTGCCAGCAGCTCGGGCTACAGGACTCAGCCCCAGCATTTT; CDR3: CASSSGYRTQPQHF
V: TRBV2; J: TRBJ2-7; D: TRBD1; size: .; DNA: TGTGCCAGCAGATCGGGACAGGGTGATTACGAGCAGTACTTC; CDR3: CASRSGQGDYEQYF
V: TRBV21-1; J: TRBJ1-5; D: .; size: .; DNA: TGTGCCATCAGTTCGGGGGTTCAGCCCCAGCATTTT; CDR3: CAISSGVQPQHF
V: TRBV20-1; J: TRBJ2-3; D: .; size: few; DNA: TGCAGTGCTAGCGCTCGACGCACAGATACGCAGTATTTT; CDR3: CSASARRTDTQYF
V: TRBV7-7; J: TRBJ2-2; D: .; size: .; DNA: TGTGCCAGCAGCTTAGATATAAACACCGGGGAGCTGTTTTTT; CDR3: CASSLDINTGELFF
V: TRBV12-3/TRBV12-4; J: TRBJ2-7; D: .; size: once; DNA: TGTGCCAGCAGTCCTTACAATACTCAGCAGTACTTC; CDR3: CASSPYNTQQYF
V: TRBV7-2; J: TRBJ2-7; D: .; size: .; DNA: TGTGCCAGCAGCTTTGAGACAAGGGGGTCGGGCGAGCAGTACTTC; CDR3: CASSFETRGSGEQYF
V: TRBV28; J: TRBJ1-1; D: .; size: .; DNA: TGTGCCAGCAAAGTCCTTTTGGTTGGGGTGGGTACTGAAGCTTTCTTT; CDR3: CASKVLLVGVGTEAFF
V: TRBV15; J: TRBJ1-5; D: .; size: .; DNA: TGTGCCACCAGCAGAGCCCTACACCTTAGCAATCAGCCCCAGCATTTT; CDR3: CATSRALHLSNQPQHF
V: TRBV6-2/TRBV6-3; J: TRBJ1-6; D: .; size: .; DNA: TGTGCCACCAAACGACAGTCTAATTCACCCCTCCACTTT; CDR3: CATKRQSNSPLHF
V: TRBV29-1; J: TRBJ2-7; D: TRBD2; size: .; DNA: TGCAGCGTGAAGCGGGAGGGCGCCGAGCAGTACTTC; CDR3: CSVKREGAEQYF
V: TRBV30; J: TRBJ2-5; D: TRBD1; size: few; DNA: TGTGCCTGGAGTGTACTGGGACAGGGCCGTGGGACCCAGTACTTC; CDR3: CAWSVLGQGRGTQYF
V: TRBV24-1; J: TRBJ2-2; D: .; size: .; DNA: TGTGCCACCAGTGATTTAGGACCCAACACCGGGGAGCTGTTTTTT; CDR3: CATSDLGPNTGELFF
V: TRBV20-1; J: TRBJ2-3; D: TRBD2; size: .; DNA: TGCAGTGCTCCGACTAGCGTAGGAACAGATACGCAGTATTTT; CDR3: CSAPTSVGTDTQYF
V: TRBV6-1; J: TRBJ1-1; D: TRBD1; size: once; DNA: TGTGCCAGCAGCCCTATGACAGGGAGCACTGAAGCTTTCTTT; CDR3: CASSPMTGSTEAFF
V: TRBV5-1; J: TRBJ1-3; D: .; size: .; DNA: TGCGCCAGCAGCTCCGGACAGTCTGGAAACACCATATATTTT; CDR3: CASSSGQSGNTIYF
V: TRBV7-8; J: TRBJ1-2; D: .; size: .; DNA: TGTGCCAGCAGCTCCTGGACCTATGGCTACACCTTC; CDR3: CASSSWTYGYTF
V: TRBV19; J: TRBJ1-2; D: TRBD1; size: once; DNA: TGTGCCAGTAGTACCCCTGGACAGGGGGCTGGCTACACCTTC; CDR3: CASSTPGQGAGYTF
V: TRBV30; J: TRBJ1-6; D: TRBD1; size: .; DNA: TGTGCCTGGGGAATGACAGGGGGGAGAGGACCCCTCCACTTT; CDR3: CAWGMTGGRGPLHF
V: TRBV11-2; J: TRBJ2-7; D: .; size: .; DNA: TGTGCCAGCAGCTTATCAGACAGGTCCTACGAGCAGTACTTC; CDR3: CASSLSDRSYEQYF
V: TRBV19; J: TRBJ1-1; D: TRBD1; size: few; DNA: TGTGCCAGTAGTATGTCAGGGGGACTCACTGAAGCTTTCTTT; CDR3: CASSMSGGLTEAFF
V: TRBV19; J: TRBJ1-5; D: .; size: few; DNA: TGTGCCAGTAAAATTCCGGGAAGGACCCAGCCCCAGCATTTT; CDR3: CASKIPGRTQPQHF
V: TRBV19; J: TRBJ1-2; D: TRBD1; size: .; DNA: TGTGCCAGTAGGAGGACAGGGGGGAACTATGGCTACACCTTC; CDR3: CASRRTGGNYGYTF
V: TRBV6-1; J: TRBJ2-7; D: TRBD1; size: few; DNA: TGTGCCAGCAGTGAACTCCCCGGGACAGGGCTCGGTGAGCAGTACTTC; CDR3: CASSELPGTGLGEQYF
V: TRBV7-2; J: TRBJ2-7; D: TRBD2; size: .; DNA: TGTGCCAGCAGCTTGACTAGCGGGAGTTGGTACGAGCAGTACTTC; CDR3: CASSLTSGSWYEQYF
V: TRBV6-1; J: TRBJ1-6; D: TRBD1; size: .; DNA: TGTGCCAGCAGAGATCCGGGACAGGCTACCTCTAAGGGTTCACCCCTCCACTTT; CDR3: CASRDPGQATSKGSPLHF
V: TRBV4-3; J: TRBJ2-5; D: .; size: few; DNA: TGCGCCAGCAGCCAAGGGACGGCACTACAAATCGGGGAGACCCAGTACTTC; CDR3: CASSQGTALQIGETQYF
V: TRBV11-2; J: TRBJ1-1; D: .; size: .; DNA: TGTGCCAGCAGCTTAGGGGCGACTGAAGCTTTCTTT; CDR3: CASSLGATEAFF
V: TRBV12-3/TRBV12-4; J: TRBJ1-1; D: .; size: .; DNA: TGTGCCAGCAGTTTAATCGGCAGGGGTGACTCTGAAGCTTTCTTT; CDR3: CASSLIGRGDSEAFF
V: TRBV11-3; J: TRBJ1-2; D: .; size: .; DNA: TGTGCCAGCAGCCCCCACCCTGAATATGGCTACACCTTC; CDR3: CASSPHPEYGYTF
V: TRBV5-1; J: TRBJ2-1; D: TRBD2; size: .; DNA: TGCGCCAGCAGCTCCTCTAGCGGGCGGACTTCCAATGAGCAGTTCTTC; CDR3: CASSSSSGRTSNEQFF
V: TRBV28; J: TRBJ1-3; D: .; size: .; DNA: TGTGCCAGCACCTTATCACTGAGCTCTGGAAACACCATATATTTT; CDR3: CASTLSLSSGNTIYF
V: TRBV19; J: TRBJ1-5; D: .; size: .; DNA: TGTGCCAGTAGTAATCGGGGCAATCAGCCCCAGCATTTT; CDR3: CASSNRGNQPQHF
V: TRBV7-2; J: TRBJ2-3; D: TRBD2; size: .; DNA: TGTGCCAGCAGCGAGGGAGGGCCTTCCTCAGATACGCAGTATTTT; CDR3: CASSEGGPSSDTQYF
V: TRBV7-2; J: TRBJ2-2; D: TRBD2; size: .; DNA: TGTGCCAGCAGCTCCGAAGCGGGGGGGGGCCCCGGGGAGCTGTTTTTT; CDR3: CASSSEAGGGPGELFF